Listed below are T cell receptor beta chains from one sample, sequenced in a study. TCRdb independently ran MiXCR on the 5' RACE reads; one entry per CDR3 protein. Seen here are some 6,000 distinct CDR3 sequences, about a third observed once, and the top ten hold roughly 6%. The source material was naive CD4+ T cells sorted from a lymph node. Every receptor here comes from a female donor with breast cancer. Both conserved end residues are part of each CDR3. D genes are given only for firm matches. Clone size is given for some rows only: seen once, a few or many times, or a class if the clone is expanded.

d_gene: TRBD1
j_gene: TRBJ2-1
abundance: once
v_gene: TRBV24-1
CDR3nt: TGTGCCACCAGTGACCAAGGGGGCGGTGAGCAGTTCTTC
CDR3aa: CATSDQGGGEQFF

d_gene: .
j_gene: TRBJ1-1
abundance: few
v_gene: TRBV6-1
CDR3nt: TGTGCCAGCACCGTAAGGAATCCCATGAACACTGAAGCTTTCTTT
CDR3aa: CASTVRNPMNTEAFF

d_gene: .
j_gene: TRBJ2-3
abundance: few
v_gene: TRBV5-1
CDR3nt: TGCGCCAGCAGCATTAACACAGATACGCAGTATTTT
CDR3aa: CASSINTDTQYF

d_gene: .
j_gene: TRBJ2-7
abundance: medium-sized
v_gene: TRBV5-4
CDR3nt: TGTGCCAGCAGCGAGCATACCTACGAGCAGTACTTC
CDR3aa: CASSEHTYEQYF

d_gene: .
j_gene: TRBJ2-6
abundance: .
v_gene: TRBV20-1
CDR3nt: TGCAGTGCTAGTATACAGGGTTCTGGGGCCAACGTCCTGACTTTC
CDR3aa: CSASIQGSGANVLTF

d_gene: TRBD1
j_gene: TRBJ1-1
abundance: few
v_gene: TRBV28
CDR3nt: TGTGCCAGCAGTGCTGGGGACAGGGGGCGGTTGGGTGAAGCTTTCTTT
CDR3aa: CASSAGDRGRLGEAFF

d_gene: .
j_gene: TRBJ1-2
abundance: .
v_gene: TRBV6-2/TRBV6-3
CDR3nt: TGTGCCAGCCTGGATCTCGGATCTAACTACGGCTACACCTTC
CDR3aa: CASLDLGSNYGYTF

d_gene: TRBD1
j_gene: TRBJ2-1
abundance: few
v_gene: TRBV4-3
CDR3nt: TGCGCCAGCAGCCAAGACGGGACAGGGGGTAATGAGCAGTTCTTC
CDR3aa: CASSQDGTGGNEQFF

d_gene: .
j_gene: TRBJ2-2
abundance: .
v_gene: TRBV6-2/TRBV6-3
CDR3nt: TGTGCCAGCATACCCACGAACACCGGGGAGCTGTCTTTT
CDR3aa: CASIPTNTGELSF

d_gene: TRBD1
j_gene: TRBJ1-2
abundance: medium-sized
v_gene: TRBV6-5
CDR3nt: TGTGCCAGCGGTCGACTGAGGACAGGGGGAATTTTGGGCTACACCTTC
CDR3aa: CASGRLRTGGILGYTF

d_gene: TRBD2
j_gene: TRBJ2-3
abundance: few
v_gene: TRBV7-6
CDR3nt: TGTGCCAGCAGCCACGGTAGCGGGAACACAGATACGCAGTATTTT
CDR3aa: CASSHGSGNTDTQYF

d_gene: .
j_gene: TRBJ1-2
abundance: few
v_gene: TRBV12-3/TRBV12-4
CDR3nt: TGTGCCAGCAGGGGGTTCGGGGACACCCTCTTC
CDR3aa: CASRGFGDTLF

d_gene: .
j_gene: TRBJ2-7
abundance: medium-sized
v_gene: TRBV7-2
CDR3nt: TGTGCCAGCAGCTTAGGGGGGCCTCGGTCCTACGAGCAGTACTTC
CDR3aa: CASSLGGPRSYEQYF

d_gene: .
j_gene: TRBJ2-7
abundance: few
v_gene: TRBV12-3/TRBV12-4
CDR3nt: TGTGCCAGCAGTCGGGACGGCCCAGTTTCCTACGAGCAGTACTTC
CDR3aa: CASSRDGPVSYEQYF

d_gene: .
j_gene: TRBJ1-2
abundance: .
v_gene: TRBV18
CDR3nt: TGTGCCAGCTCACCGACCAGTTTCTATGGCTACACCTTC
CDR3aa: CASSPTSFYGYTF

d_gene: .
j_gene: TRBJ2-5
abundance: .
v_gene: TRBV18
CDR3nt: TGTGCCAGCTCCCCAAGCCAAGAGACCCAGTACTTC
CDR3aa: CASSPSQETQYF

d_gene: TRBD2
j_gene: TRBJ2-5
abundance: .
v_gene: TRBV7-7
CDR3nt: TGTGCCAGCAGCTTAGGCGCAGCGGGGGGGCTGGTGGAGACCCAGTACTTC
CDR3aa: CASSLGAAGGLVETQYF

d_gene: .
j_gene: TRBJ2-5
abundance: medium-sized
v_gene: TRBV20-1
CDR3nt: TGCAGTGCTAGGGGGTGGAGGGAGACCCAGTACTTC
CDR3aa: CSARGWRETQYF

d_gene: TRBD2
j_gene: TRBJ2-1
abundance: medium-sized
v_gene: TRBV20-1
CDR3nt: TGCAGTGCTAGGAGGCTAGCGGACTACAATGAGCAGTTCTTC
CDR3aa: CSARRLADYNEQFF

d_gene: .
j_gene: TRBJ1-1
abundance: .
v_gene: TRBV6-1
CDR3nt: TGTGCCAGCAGCTTATTCATGAGCACTGAAGCTTACTTT
CDR3aa: CASSLFMSTEAYF

d_gene: .
j_gene: TRBJ2-1
abundance: .
v_gene: TRBV7-8
CDR3nt: TGTGCCAGCAGCTTAAACGGACAGCCTTACAATGAGCAGTTCTTC
CDR3aa: CASSLNGQPYNEQFF

d_gene: .
j_gene: TRBJ1-1
abundance: .
v_gene: TRBV7-9
CDR3nt: TGTGCCAGCAGCTTAAGTTGGGGACGGAACACTGAAGCTTTCTTT
CDR3aa: CASSLSWGRNTEAFF

d_gene: .
j_gene: TRBJ2-3
abundance: few
v_gene: TRBV7-2
CDR3nt: TGTGCCAGCAGCTTAGTAGGGGCCACAAGCACAGATACGCAGTATTTT
CDR3aa: CASSLVGATSTDTQYF

d_gene: .
j_gene: TRBJ1-6
abundance: .
v_gene: TRBV5-1
CDR3nt: TGCGCCAGCAGCTACCAGGGGCTTAATTCACCCCTCCACTTT
CDR3aa: CASSYQGLNSPLHF

d_gene: .
j_gene: TRBJ1-1
abundance: .
v_gene: TRBV20-1
CDR3nt: TGCAGTGCTAGTGAATCCGGGGGGCTTGGCACTGAAGCTTTCTTT
CDR3aa: CSASESGGLGTEAFF

d_gene: TRBD2
j_gene: TRBJ2-3
abundance: medium-sized
v_gene: TRBV13
CDR3nt: TGTGCCAGCACTCTACTCCGACTAGCGGGAGGGACAGATACGCAGTATTTT
CDR3aa: CASTLLRLAGGTDTQYF

d_gene: .
j_gene: TRBJ1-4
abundance: .
v_gene: TRBV7-9
CDR3nt: TGTGCCAGCAGCTTAGGCGCAACCACTAATGAAAAACTGTTTTTT
CDR3aa: CASSLGATTNEKLFF

d_gene: .
j_gene: TRBJ1-2
abundance: .
v_gene: TRBV5-4
CDR3nt: TGTGCCAGCAGCTCCCATTTTTTGACAGGCCCGTATGGCTACACCTTC
CDR3aa: CASSSHFLTGPYGYTF

d_gene: .
j_gene: TRBJ1-5
abundance: few
v_gene: TRBV4-3
CDR3nt: TGCGCCAGCAGCCAAGCAAGGAGTAGGGGGATCAGCAATCAGCCCCAGCATTTT
CDR3aa: CASSQARSRGISNQPQHF

d_gene: TRBD1
j_gene: TRBJ1-2
abundance: .
v_gene: TRBV6-2/TRBV6-3
CDR3nt: TGTGCCAGCAGTCCCCTGGACAGGCCGGGTGGCTACACCTTC
CDR3aa: CASSPLDRPGGYTF

d_gene: .
j_gene: TRBJ2-7
abundance: .
v_gene: TRBV5-3
CDR3nt: TGTGCCAGAAGCTGCAAAGCCCGGAGGGCCGGTTCCTACGAGCAGTACTTC
CDR3aa: CARSCKARRAGSYEQYF

d_gene: TRBD1
j_gene: TRBJ1-5
abundance: large
v_gene: TRBV20-1
CDR3nt: TGCAGTGCCCCCGGGGGGACAGGGGGCAAGCAGCCCCAGCATTTT
CDR3aa: CSAPGGTGGKQPQHF

d_gene: .
j_gene: TRBJ2-2
abundance: .
v_gene: TRBV4-3
CDR3nt: TGCGCCAGCAGCCAGGCTTGGGGCCCCGGGGAGCTGTTTTTT
CDR3aa: CASSQAWGPGELFF

d_gene: .
j_gene: TRBJ2-7
abundance: .
v_gene: TRBV6-5
CDR3nt: TGTGCCGGCGGTTACAAATGGGACATACCTAGCTCCTACGAGCAGTACTTC
CDR3aa: CAGGYKWDIPSSYEQYF

d_gene: TRBD2
j_gene: TRBJ2-5
abundance: medium-sized
v_gene: TRBV7-2
CDR3nt: TGTGCCAGCGGACTAGCGGGGTCTGAGACCCAGTACTTC
CDR3aa: CASGLAGSETQYF

d_gene: .
j_gene: TRBJ1-2
abundance: medium-sized
v_gene: TRBV20-1
CDR3nt: TGCAGTGCTAGTTTGGGGGGCAAGGACTATGGCTACACCTTC
CDR3aa: CSASLGGKDYGYTF

d_gene: TRBD1
j_gene: TRBJ2-6
abundance: .
v_gene: TRBV27
CDR3nt: TGTGCCAGCAGTTCGCCAGGGGGTAGTGCTGGGGCCAACGTCCTGACTTTC
CDR3aa: CASSSPGGSAGANVLTF

d_gene: .
j_gene: TRBJ2-7
abundance: large
v_gene: TRBV25-1
CDR3nt: TGTGCCAGCAGGGGCCCTCAGGGAGATAACAGAACTCCCTACGAGCAGTACTTC
CDR3aa: CASRGPQGDNRTPYEQYF

d_gene: .
j_gene: TRBJ1-2
abundance: .
v_gene: TRBV7-2
CDR3nt: TGTGCCAGCAGCTCCACAGGGAATCGGGGCTACACCTTC
CDR3aa: CASSSTGNRGYTF

d_gene: TRBD2
j_gene: TRBJ2-3
abundance: .
v_gene: TRBV4-2
CDR3nt: TGTGCCAGCAGCCAAGCACTTTTGACTAGCGGGGATCCAGATACGCAGTATTTT
CDR3aa: CASSQALLTSGDPDTQYF

d_gene: TRBD1
j_gene: TRBJ1-1
abundance: .
v_gene: TRBV30
CDR3nt: TGTGCCTGGAGTGTATACCACAACAGGGGGAGTAAAGTTGATCACACTGAAGTTTTCTTT
CDR3aa: CAWSVYHNRGSKVDHTEVFF

d_gene: .
j_gene: TRBJ1-1
abundance: .
v_gene: TRBV27
CDR3nt: TGTGCCAGCAGTTTAAGGGGAATACCTGAAGCTTTCTTT
CDR3aa: CASSLRGIPEAFF

d_gene: TRBD1
j_gene: TRBJ2-7
abundance: medium-sized
v_gene: TRBV10-2
CDR3nt: TGCGCCAGTAGAAGATCGGGACAGATTTACGAGCAGTACTTC
CDR3aa: CASRRSGQIYEQYF

d_gene: .
j_gene: TRBJ1-4
abundance: medium-sized
v_gene: TRBV20-1
CDR3nt: TGCAGTGCTAGAGATGTGACAGATACAAATGAAAAACTGTTTTTT
CDR3aa: CSARDVTDTNEKLFF

d_gene: TRBD2
j_gene: TRBJ2-1
abundance: medium-sized
v_gene: TRBV5-1
CDR3nt: TGCGCCAGCAGCTTGCGGACTAGCGGGCCCCTGAATGAGCAGTTCTTC
CDR3aa: CASSLRTSGPLNEQFF

d_gene: .
j_gene: TRBJ1-5
abundance: .
v_gene: TRBV18
CDR3nt: TGTGCCAGCTCACCGGGGGAAGGGAATCAGCCCCAGCATTTT
CDR3aa: CASSPGEGNQPQHF

d_gene: .
j_gene: TRBJ2-3
abundance: .
v_gene: TRBV20-1
CDR3nt: TGCAGTGCCTCTGACGACCGGGGACACAGCACAGATACGCAGTATTTT
CDR3aa: CSASDDRGHSTDTQYF

d_gene: .
j_gene: TRBJ2-5
abundance: medium-sized
v_gene: TRBV27
CDR3nt: TGTGCCAGCAGTTTGGGAGAGACCCAGTACTTC
CDR3aa: CASSLGETQYF

d_gene: TRBD1
j_gene: TRBJ2-3
abundance: .
v_gene: TRBV30
CDR3nt: TGTGCCACACCATTCCGGGACAGGGCAGATACGCAGTATTTT
CDR3aa: CATPFRDRADTQYF

d_gene: TRBD1
j_gene: TRBJ1-6
abundance: .
v_gene: TRBV6-5
CDR3nt: TGTGCCAGCAGTTACTCGTGGGACAGGGTGTTTTCACCCCTCCACTTT
CDR3aa: CASSYSWDRVFSPLHF

d_gene: TRBD1
j_gene: TRBJ2-7
abundance: medium-sized
v_gene: TRBV25-1
CDR3nt: TGTGCCAGCAGGGGTGGGACAGGGAAGTACGAGCAGTACTTC
CDR3aa: CASRGGTGKYEQYF

d_gene: .
j_gene: TRBJ2-5
abundance: .
v_gene: TRBV6-5
CDR3nt: TGTGCCAGCAGTTACGAGCCTCAAAGTTACCAAGAGACCCAGTACTTC
CDR3aa: CASSYEPQSYQETQYF

d_gene: .
j_gene: TRBJ2-7
abundance: medium-sized
v_gene: TRBV5-1
CDR3nt: TGCGCCAGCAGCTCGAGGGGCTACGAGCAGTACTTC
CDR3aa: CASSSRGYEQYF

d_gene: TRBD1
j_gene: TRBJ1-6
abundance: .
v_gene: TRBV7-2
CDR3nt: TGTGTCAGCAGCCCCCTTCCAGGGGGCTACGGTTCACCCCTCCACTTT
CDR3aa: CVSSPLPGGYGSPLHF